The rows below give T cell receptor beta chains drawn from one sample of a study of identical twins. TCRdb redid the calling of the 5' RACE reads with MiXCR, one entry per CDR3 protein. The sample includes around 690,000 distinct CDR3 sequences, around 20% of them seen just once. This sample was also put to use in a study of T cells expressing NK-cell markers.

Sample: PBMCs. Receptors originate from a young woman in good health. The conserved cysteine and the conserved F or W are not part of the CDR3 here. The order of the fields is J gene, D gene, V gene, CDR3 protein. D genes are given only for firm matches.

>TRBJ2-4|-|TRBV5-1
ASSLGPGAKNIQY
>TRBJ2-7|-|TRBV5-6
ASTSADSYEQY
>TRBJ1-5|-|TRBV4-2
ASSQGSREPNQPQH
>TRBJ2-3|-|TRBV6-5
ASRYFDRPDTQY
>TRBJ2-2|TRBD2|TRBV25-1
ASSTLAELNTGELF
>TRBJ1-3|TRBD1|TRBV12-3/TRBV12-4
ASSRDRVAGNTIY
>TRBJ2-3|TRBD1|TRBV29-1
SVGQGGITDTQY
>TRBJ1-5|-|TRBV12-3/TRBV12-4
ASSLANRYQPQH
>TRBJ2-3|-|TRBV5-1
ASSLAGTATDTQY
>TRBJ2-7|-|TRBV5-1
ASSLMQGSYEQY
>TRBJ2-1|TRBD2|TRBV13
ASEERDGKEQF
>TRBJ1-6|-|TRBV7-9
ASSLVGHRPNSPLH
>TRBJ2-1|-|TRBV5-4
ASSRGGPLSSYNEQF
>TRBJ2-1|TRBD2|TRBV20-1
SARDGTSQNEQF
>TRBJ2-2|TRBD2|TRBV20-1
SASLTSGNTGELF
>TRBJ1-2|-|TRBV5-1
ASSLDQGRNYGYT
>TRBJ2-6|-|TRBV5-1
ASQLGQFSGANVLT
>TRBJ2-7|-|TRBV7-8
ASSPALLGEQY
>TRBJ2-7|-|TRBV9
ASSFTAFSYEQY
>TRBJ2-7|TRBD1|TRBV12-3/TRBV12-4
ASRSGTGVKY
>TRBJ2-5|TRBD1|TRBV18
ASSPVIRGQETQY
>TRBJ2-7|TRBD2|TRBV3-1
ASSQVRGTSGYEQY
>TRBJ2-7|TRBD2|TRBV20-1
SASRASGSVYEQY
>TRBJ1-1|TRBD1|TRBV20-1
SANTGTDEAF
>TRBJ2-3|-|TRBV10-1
ASSEWTSTDTQY
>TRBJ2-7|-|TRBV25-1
ASMYNYEQY
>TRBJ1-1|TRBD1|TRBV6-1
ASSDQPTGIGTEAF
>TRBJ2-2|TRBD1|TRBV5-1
ASKGQMNTGELF
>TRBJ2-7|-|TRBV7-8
ASSPPGPYEQY
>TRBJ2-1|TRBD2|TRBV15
ATSRVAGGSYEQF
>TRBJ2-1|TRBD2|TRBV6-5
ASSSSSRGDEQF
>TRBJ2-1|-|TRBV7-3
ASSTRGTPYNEQF
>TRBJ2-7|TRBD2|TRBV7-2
AFSLARLAGGPSYEQY
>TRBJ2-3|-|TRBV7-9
ASKLQGERNTQY
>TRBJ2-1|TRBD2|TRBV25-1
ASTGTSGNSYNEQF
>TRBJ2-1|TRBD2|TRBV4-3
ASSQEEAGGLNEQF
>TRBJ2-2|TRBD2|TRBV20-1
SAREGSVSGRVRTGELF
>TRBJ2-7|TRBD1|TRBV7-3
ASSLDRDNEQY
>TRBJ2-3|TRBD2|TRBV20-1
SAGTSGMNTQY
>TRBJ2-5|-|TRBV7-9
ASSPLGLEGTQY
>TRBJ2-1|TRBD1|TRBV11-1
ASSLSVSGTETYNEQF
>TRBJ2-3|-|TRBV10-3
AISRDQDTQY
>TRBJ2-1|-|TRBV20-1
SAMDPKPPYNEQF
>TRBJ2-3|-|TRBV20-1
SARADTDTQY
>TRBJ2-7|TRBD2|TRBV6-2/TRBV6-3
ASLHPRTSGTYEQY
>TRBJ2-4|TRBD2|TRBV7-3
ASSPSGAGGQNIQY
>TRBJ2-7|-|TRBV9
ASSAQQEANEQY
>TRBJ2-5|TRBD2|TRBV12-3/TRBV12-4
ASSLKGRAGGLSVQETQY
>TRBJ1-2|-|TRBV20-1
SAPHLRGRQTNYGYT
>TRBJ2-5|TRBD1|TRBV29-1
SVEDRLYQETQY
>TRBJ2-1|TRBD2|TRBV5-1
ASSGFAGRDNEQF
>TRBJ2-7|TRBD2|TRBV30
AWSPLAGGAYEQY
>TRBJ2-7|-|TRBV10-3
AISAGDEQY
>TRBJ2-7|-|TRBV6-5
ASSYSRMGNQQY
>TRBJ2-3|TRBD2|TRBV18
ASSPLAGPTTDTQY
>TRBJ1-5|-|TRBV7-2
ASSLGLQGPQH
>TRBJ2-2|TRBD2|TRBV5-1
ATSIAGGTGELF